This T cell receptor (beta chain) was recovered during a study of shared clonotypes between healthy human individuals. Study-wide context: Per donor, three plates held CD4 naive cells, three held CD4 memory, two held CD8 naive and one held CD8 memory.

The authors loaded about 200 ng DNA, about 30,000 T cell genomes, into sorted-subset replicate PCRs. Libraries were prepared by immunoSEQ multiplex PCR; TCRdb keeps only in-frame clonotypes and omits some of them. The data show 2 million to 3 million clones, just over 90% seen once. This clone was detected once. Its antigen remains unidentified. Findings and limits, study-wide: The generation probabilities recorded for non-shared clonotypes fell below those of clonotypes shared by all four donors.

CD45RA+ naive and CD45RA-negative memory subsets were separated from CD4+ cells. CDR3 length: 14 residues. Trimming shortened V by 0 bases and J by 3 bases, and 7 bases separated the two germline ends. CDR1 and CDR2 (germline): LGHNA, YNFKEQ. The origin of this receptor is a young man in good health. The sequenced material came from naive CD4+ T cells sorted from blood. Described subset: CD45RA+ positively selected. V and J are TRBV4-2 and TRBJ2-3; D perhaps matches TRBD2 (5 bases). CDR3 sequence reads: CASSQDTGTDTQYF. In nucleotides, the CDR3 is TGTGCCAGCAGCCAAGATACGGGGACAGATACGCAGTATTTT.